These T cell receptor beta chains were read from a single sample in a study of T cells in Graves' hyperthyroidism and ophthalmopathy. One entry per CDR3 protein results from TCRdb running MiXCR on the multiplex PCR reads. Among about 740,000 distinct CDR3 sequences listed, 13% to 15% were seen once. Sequenced input: blood. These receptors all stem from a woman aged 18-30 years with Graves' hyperthyroidism. Both conserved end residues are part of each CDR3. D genes are given only for firm matches. Rows may omit the clone size; those that give it use once, few, many or a size class.

. | . | TRBJ1-5 | TRBV28 | TGTGCCAGCAGTTTGACCACGGGGGGTCAGCCCCAGCATTTT | CASSLTTGGQPQHF
TRBD2 | . | TRBJ2-3 | TRBV30 | TGTGCCTGGAGTAGCGGGAGCAAAGATACGCAGTATTTT | CAWSSGSKDTQYF
TRBD1 | many | TRBJ1-1 | TRBV6-1 | TGTGCCAGCAGTGACGGGACAGTTCGCACTGAAGCTTTCTTT | CASSDGTVRTEAFF
TRBD2 | many | TRBJ2-3 | TRBV6-1 | TGTGCCAGCGGGACTAGCGGGTGGGTTGGGTCCGATACGCAGTATTTT | CASGTSGWVGSDTQYF
. | many | TRBJ2-3 | TRBV20-1 | TGCAGTGCCTTGGACAGAATCACAGATACGCAGTATTTT | CSALDRITDTQYF
. | . | TRBJ1-4 | TRBV6-1 | TGTGCCAGCAGTGAATGGGGGTCAGGGCAAACTAATGAAAAACTGTTTTTT | CASSEWGSGQTNEKLFF
. | few | TRBJ2-2 | TRBV20-1 | . | CSARQVVGRGTGELSF
. | . | TRBJ2-5 | TRBV27 | TGTGCCAGCAGTTTAGTGGGGGCCCAGTACTTC | CASSLVGAQYF
. | few | TRBJ2-1 | TRBV3-1 | TGTGCCAGCAGCCCGGACTACCCCAATGAGCAGTTCTTC | CASSPDYPNEQFF
. | . | TRBJ2-1 | TRBV5-6 | TGTGCCAGCAGCTTGGTGGATGGGGGGCAGGAGCAGTTCTTC | CASSLVDGGQEQFF
. | few | TRBJ2-2 | TRBV20-1 | TGCAGTGCTAGAGAAACGAACACCGGGGAGCTGTTTTTT | CSARETNTGELFF
TRBD2 | . | TRBJ2-4 | TRBV29-1 | TGCAGCGTTGGGGAGACCGGGACTAGAAAGAACATTCAGTACTTC | CSVGETGTRKNIQYF
. | many | TRBJ2-5 | TRBV12-3/TRBV12-4 | TGTGCCAGCAGTTTGCCCGGAGGGGAAGAGACCCAGTACTTC | CASSLPGGEETQYF
. | few | TRBJ2-2 | TRBV10-3 | TGTGCCATCAGTGGTCGCGTCACCGGGGAGCTGTTTTTT | CAISGRVTGELFF
. | . | TRBJ2-7 | TRBV4-1 | TGCGCCAGCAGCCAAGAAGAGAATGTCTTCTCCGAGCAGTACTTC | CASSQEENVFSEQYF
TRBD1 | . | TRBJ1-2 | TRBV20-1 | TGCAGTGCTGCTCAGGGGGATATCGATGGCTACACCTTC | CSAAQGDIDGYTF
TRBD2 | . | TRBJ2-1 | TRBV5-6 | TGTGCCAGCAGCATAGGACTAGCGGGAGTTAAGACCCAGTTCTTC | CASSIGLAGVKTQFF
. | . | TRBJ1-5 | TRBV2 | TGTGCCAGCAATCTCGGGGCCTCCAATCAGCCCCAGCATTTT | CASNLGASNQPQHF
. | few | TRBJ2-3 | TRBV29-1 | TGCAGCGTTAGGGACGGACACACAGATACGCAGTATTTT | CSVRDGHTDTQYF
. | many | TRBJ1-2 | TRBV5-1 | TGCGCCAGCAGCCGAGAAGGGTCGGGCTATGGCTACACCTTC | CASSREGSGYGYTF
TRBD1 | few | TRBJ1-1 | TRBV28 | TGTGCCGGACAGGGGAATACTGAAGCTTTCTTT | CAGQGNTEAFF
TRBD1 | few | TRBJ2-5 | TRBV29-1 | TGCAGCGTTGAAGACCACCAGGGGGTTGAGACCCAGTACTTC | CSVEDHQGVETQYF
TRBD1 | many | TRBJ1-5 | TRBV6-2/TRBV6-3 | TGTGCCAGCAGCTCTACCGGGACAGGGATTCAGCCCCAGCATTTT | CASSSTGTGIQPQHF
TRBD1 | . | TRBJ2-5 | TRBV11-2 | TGTGCCAGCAGTTTCAGACAGGGGGGGCTCCAAGAGACCCAGTACTTC | CASSFRQGGLQETQYF
TRBD1 | few | TRBJ2-5 | TRBV20-1 | TGCAGTGCAGGTGACAGGGGGAGACGGGAGACCCAGTACTTC | CSAGDRGRRETQYF
. | many | TRBJ1-2 | TRBV30 | TGTGCCTGGAGTGTAAGGGCAGCTCCTGGCTACACCTTC | CAWSVRAAPGYTF
. | . | TRBJ1-2 | TRBV6-1 | TGTGCCAGCTCACCACCGAGGCAACAGTCCTCCGGGGGCTACACCTTC | CASSPPRQQSSGGYTF
TRBD2 | . | TRBJ2-5 | TRBV2 | TGTGCCAAGACTAGCGGGAGTGGGACCCAGTACTTC | CAKTSGSGTQYF
TRBD2 | . | TRBJ2-1 | TRBV20-1 | TGCAGTGCTAGAGGACTAGCGGGAACCTACAATGAGCAGTTCTTC | CSARGLAGTYNEQFF
. | many | TRBJ2-2 | TRBV7-9 | TGTGCCAGCAGCTTAGCTCAAACACTTCCTAAAACCGGGGAGCTGTTTTTT | CASSLAQTLPKTGELFF
TRBD1 | . | TRBJ2-1 | TRBV6-5 | TGTGCCAGCAGTTACTCGGGGACAGATAACAATGAGCAGTTCTTC | CASSYSGTDNNEQFF
TRBD1 | few | TRBJ1-2 | TRBV7-9 | TGTGCCAGCAACCGTGGGGACAGGGGATTAGATGGCTACACCTTC | CASNRGDRGLDGYTF
TRBD2 | . | TRBJ2-1 | TRBV30 | TGTGCCTGGACGGGCGGGGGGCGGAGTTTGGACAATGAGCAGTTCTTC | CAWTGGGRSLDNEQFF
. | . | TRBJ2-2 | TRBV27 | TGTGCCAGCACTCAGAACACCGGGGAGCTGTTTTTT | CASTQNTGELFF
. | many | TRBJ2-3 | TRBV20-1 | TGCAGTGCTAGATCGGGAGTGGCAGATACGCAGTATTTT | CSARSGVADTQYF
. | many | TRBJ1-1 | TRBV4-1 | TGCGCCAGCAGTCGTACGAGGGGGAACACTGAAGCTTTCTTT | CASSRTRGNTEAFF
. | many | TRBJ1-2 | TRBV7-9 | TGTGCCAGCAGACGCGGGGACGGAGTTTATGGCTACACCTTC | CASRRGDGVYGYTF
. | many | TRBJ1-1 | TRBV29-1 | TGCAGCGTTGATCGTAAAGGGGTGGGTGAAGCTTTCTTT | CSVDRKGVGEAFF